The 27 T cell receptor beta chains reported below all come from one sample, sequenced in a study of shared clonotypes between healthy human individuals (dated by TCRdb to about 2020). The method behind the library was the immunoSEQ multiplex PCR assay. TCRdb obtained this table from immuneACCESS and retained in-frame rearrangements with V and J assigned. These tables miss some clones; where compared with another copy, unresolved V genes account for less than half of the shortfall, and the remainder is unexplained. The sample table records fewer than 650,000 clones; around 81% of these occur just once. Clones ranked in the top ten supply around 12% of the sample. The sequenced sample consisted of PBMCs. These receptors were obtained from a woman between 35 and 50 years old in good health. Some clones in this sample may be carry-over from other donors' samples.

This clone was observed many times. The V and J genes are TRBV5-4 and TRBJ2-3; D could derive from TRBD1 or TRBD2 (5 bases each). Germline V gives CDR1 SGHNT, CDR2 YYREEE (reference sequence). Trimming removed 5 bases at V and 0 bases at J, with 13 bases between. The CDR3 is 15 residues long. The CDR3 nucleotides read TGTGCCAGCAGACCCGGGACGCGGAGCACAGATACGCAGTATTTT. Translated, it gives CASRPGTRSTDTQYF. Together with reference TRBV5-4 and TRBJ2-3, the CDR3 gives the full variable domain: ETGVTQSPTHLIKTRGQQVTLRCSSQSGHNTVSWYQQALGQGPQFIFQYYREEENGRGNFPPRFSGLQFPNYSSELNVNALELDDSALYLCASRPGTRSTDTQYFGPGTRLTVL.

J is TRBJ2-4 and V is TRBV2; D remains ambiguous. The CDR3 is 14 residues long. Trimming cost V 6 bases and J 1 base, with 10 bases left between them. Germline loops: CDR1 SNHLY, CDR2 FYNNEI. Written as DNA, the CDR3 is TGTGCCAGCAGCCTCCAGAGGGCCAAAAACATTCAGTACTTC. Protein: CASSLQRAKNIQYF.

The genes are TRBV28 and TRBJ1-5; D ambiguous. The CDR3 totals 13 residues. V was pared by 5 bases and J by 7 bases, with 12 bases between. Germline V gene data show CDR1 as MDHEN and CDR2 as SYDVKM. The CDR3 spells CASSQPGWQPQHF. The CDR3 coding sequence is TGTGCCAGCAGTCAGCCCGGCTGGCAGCCCCAGCATTTT.

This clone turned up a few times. The CDR3 nucleotides are TGCGCCAGCAGCCAAGGGGGGGGAGGGGAGCAGTTCTTC. Protein product: CASSQGGGGEQFF. The gene calls are TRBV4-1 and TRBJ2-1; 7 bases align to TRBD2. V lost 1 base, J lost 10 bases, and 4 bases stayed unmatched. Looked up from germline, CDR1 is MGHRA and CDR2 is YSYEKL. The CDR3 contains 13 residues.

The CDR3 reads CASRRLVGEQFF. In nucleotides, the CDR3 is TGTGCCAGCAGGAGACTAGTCGGTGAGCAGTTCTTC. This chain connects TRBV10-3 to TRBJ2-1; D perhaps matches TRBD2 (6 bases). CDR1 is ENHRY and CDR2 is SYGVKD in the germline V gene. The CDR3 runs 12 residues. The V end lost 10 bases, the J end lost 9 bases, and 16 bases lay between the germline ends.

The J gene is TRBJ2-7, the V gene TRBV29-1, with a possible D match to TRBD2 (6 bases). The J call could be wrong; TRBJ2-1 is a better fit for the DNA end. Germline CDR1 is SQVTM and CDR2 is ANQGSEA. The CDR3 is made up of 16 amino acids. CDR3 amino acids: CSVEDSGLQSYNEQFF. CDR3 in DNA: TGCAGCGTTGAAGACTCGGGACTTCAGTCCTACAATGAGCAGTTCTTC.

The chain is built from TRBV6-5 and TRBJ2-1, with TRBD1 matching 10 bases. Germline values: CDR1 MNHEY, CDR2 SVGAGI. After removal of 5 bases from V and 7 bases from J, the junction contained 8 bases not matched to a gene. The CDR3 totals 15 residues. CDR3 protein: CASSLDRGSMNEQFF. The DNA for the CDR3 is TGTGCCAGCAGTCTGGACAGGGGGAGTATGAATGAGCAGTTCTTC.

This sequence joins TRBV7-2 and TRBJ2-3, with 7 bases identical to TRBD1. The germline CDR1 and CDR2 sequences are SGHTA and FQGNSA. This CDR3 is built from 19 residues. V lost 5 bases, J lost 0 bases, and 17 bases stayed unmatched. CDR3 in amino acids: CASSPSAFGTETSTDTQYF. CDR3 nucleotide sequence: TGTGCCAGCAGCCCTAGTGCATTCGGGACAGAGACTAGCACAGATACGCAGTATTTT. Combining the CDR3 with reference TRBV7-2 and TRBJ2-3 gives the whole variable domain GAGVSQSPSNKVTEKGKDVELRCDPISGHTALYWYRQSLGQGLEFLIYFQGNSAPDKSGLPSDRFSAERTGGSVSTLTIQRTQQEDSAVYLCASSPSAFGTETSTDTQYFGPGTRLTVL.

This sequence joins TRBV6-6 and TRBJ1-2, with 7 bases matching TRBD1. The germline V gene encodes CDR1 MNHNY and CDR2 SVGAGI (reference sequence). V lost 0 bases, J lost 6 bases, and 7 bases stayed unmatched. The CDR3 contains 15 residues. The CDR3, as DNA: TGTGCCAGCAGTTACTCGAGTGTGACAGGGAATGGCTACACCTTC. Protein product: CASSYSSVTGNGYTF.

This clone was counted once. CDR3 bases: TGTGCCTGGAGTGTACGGTGGGGAAAGGGTGGCTACACCTTC. Its protein product is CAWSVRWGKGGYTF. This chain links TRBV30 with TRBJ1-2, with D unclear. Germline V lookup: CDR1 GTSNPN, CDR2 SVGIG (reference sequence). Trimming shortened V by 0 bases and J by 7 bases, and 15 bases separated the two germline ends. CDR3 length: 14 residues.

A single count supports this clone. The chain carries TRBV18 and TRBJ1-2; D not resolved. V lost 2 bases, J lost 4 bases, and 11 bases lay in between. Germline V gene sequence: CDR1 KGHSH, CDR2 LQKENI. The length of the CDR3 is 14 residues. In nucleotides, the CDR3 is TGTGCCAGCTCACCAGTCAGAACCGCCTATGGCTACACCTTC. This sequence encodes CASSPVRTAYGYTF.

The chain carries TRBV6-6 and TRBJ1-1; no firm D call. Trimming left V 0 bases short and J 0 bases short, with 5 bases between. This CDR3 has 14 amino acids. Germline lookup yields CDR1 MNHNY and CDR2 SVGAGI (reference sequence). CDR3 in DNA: TGTGCCAGCAGTTACTCTGGGGTGAACACTGAAGCTTTCTTT. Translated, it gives CASSYSGVNTEAFF.

CDR3 loop: CSVGSPGQGYNEQFF. Written as DNA, the CDR3 is TGCAGCGTTGGGTCTCCGGGACAGGGCTACAATGAGCAGTTCTTC. V is TRBV29-1 and J is TRBJ2-1; 9 bases align to TRBD1. The CDR3 runs to 15 residues. Germline assignment: CDR1 SQVTM and CDR2 ANQGSEA. The trim removed 4 bases at V and 3 bases at J, leaving 7 bases unmatched.

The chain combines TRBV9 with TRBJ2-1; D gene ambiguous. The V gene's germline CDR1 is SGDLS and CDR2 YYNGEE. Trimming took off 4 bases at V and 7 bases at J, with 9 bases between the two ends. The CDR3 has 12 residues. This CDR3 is CASSPRPNEQFF. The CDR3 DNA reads TGTGCCAGCAGCCCCCGACCAAATGAGCAGTTCTTC.

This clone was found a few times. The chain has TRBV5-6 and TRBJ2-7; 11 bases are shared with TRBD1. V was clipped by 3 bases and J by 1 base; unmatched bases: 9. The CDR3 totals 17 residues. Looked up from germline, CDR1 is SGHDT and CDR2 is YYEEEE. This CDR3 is CASSSGSGTGGSYEQYF. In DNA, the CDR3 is TGTGCCAGCAGCTCGGGGTCCGGGACAGGGGGATCCTACGAGCAGTACTTC.

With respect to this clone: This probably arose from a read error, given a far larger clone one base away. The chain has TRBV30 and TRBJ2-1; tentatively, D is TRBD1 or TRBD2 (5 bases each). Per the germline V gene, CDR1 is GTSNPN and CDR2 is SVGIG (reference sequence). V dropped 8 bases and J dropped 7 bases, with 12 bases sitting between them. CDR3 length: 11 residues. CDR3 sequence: CAGTLLNEQFF. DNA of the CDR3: TGTGCCGGGACCCTTTTGAATGAGCAGTTCTTC.

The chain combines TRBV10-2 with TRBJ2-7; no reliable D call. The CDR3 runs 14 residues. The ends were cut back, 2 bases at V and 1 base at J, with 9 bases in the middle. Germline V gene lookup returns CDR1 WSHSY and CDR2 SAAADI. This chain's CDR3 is CASSETSKSYEQYF. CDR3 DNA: TGCGCCAGCAGTGAGACAAGCAAGTCCTACGAGCAGTACTTC.

CDR3 in amino acids: CASSQFTGAAYNEQFF. Written as DNA, the CDR3 is TGCGCCAGCAGCCAATTCACAGGGGCGGCCTACAATGAGCAGTTCTTC. This chain uses TRBV4-3 with TRBJ2-1; 7 bases map to TRBD1. V shed 2 bases, J shed 2 bases, and the junction held 6 bases outside the gene matches. From germline, CDR1 is LGHNA and CDR2 YSLEER. CDR3 length equals 16 residues.

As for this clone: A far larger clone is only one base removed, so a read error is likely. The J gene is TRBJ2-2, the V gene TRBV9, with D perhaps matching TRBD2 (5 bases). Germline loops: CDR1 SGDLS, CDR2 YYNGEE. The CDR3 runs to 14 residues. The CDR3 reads CASSVSGNTGELSF. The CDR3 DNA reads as TGTGCCAGCAGCGTATCGGGGAACACCGGGGAGCTGTCTTTT.

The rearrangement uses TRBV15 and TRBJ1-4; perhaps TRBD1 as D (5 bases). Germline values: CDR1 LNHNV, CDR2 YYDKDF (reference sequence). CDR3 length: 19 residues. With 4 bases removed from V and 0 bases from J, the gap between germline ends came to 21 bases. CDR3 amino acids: CATSTDLGPPGATNEKLFF. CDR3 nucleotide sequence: TGTGCCACCAGCACTGATCTGGGGCCCCCCGGAGCAACTAATGAAAAACTGTTTTTT. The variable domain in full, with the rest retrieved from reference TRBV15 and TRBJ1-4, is DAMVIQNPRYQVTQFGKPVTLSCSQTLNHNVMYWYQQKSSQAPKLLFHYYDKDFNNEADTPDNFQSRRPNTSFCFLDIRSPGLGDTAMYLCATSTDLGPPGATNEKLFFGSGTQLSVL.

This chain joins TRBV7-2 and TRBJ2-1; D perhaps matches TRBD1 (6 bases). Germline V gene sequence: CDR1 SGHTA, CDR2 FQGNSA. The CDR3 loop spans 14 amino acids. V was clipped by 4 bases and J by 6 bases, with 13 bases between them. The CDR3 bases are TGTGCCAGCAGCTCCAGGGGAGAACTCAATGAGCAGTTCTTC. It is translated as CASSSRGELNEQFF.

CDR3 residues: CASTPTRYGYTF. CDR3 nucleotide sequence: TGTGCCAGCACTCCAACCCGTTATGGCTACACCTTC. The genes are TRBV28 and TRBJ1-2; D is undetermined. This CDR3 has 12 residues. Trimming shortened V by 7 bases and J by 5 bases, and 11 bases separated the two germline ends. CDR1 is MDHEN and CDR2 is SYDVKM in the germline V gene.

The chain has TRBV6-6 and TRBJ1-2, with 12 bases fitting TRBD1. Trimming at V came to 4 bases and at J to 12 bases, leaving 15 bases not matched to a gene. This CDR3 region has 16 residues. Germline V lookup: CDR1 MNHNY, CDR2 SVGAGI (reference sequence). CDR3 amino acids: CASSFLPGQGARGNTF. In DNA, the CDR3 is TGTGCCAGCAGTTTTTTACCGGGACAGGGGGCGCGGGGCAACACCTTC.

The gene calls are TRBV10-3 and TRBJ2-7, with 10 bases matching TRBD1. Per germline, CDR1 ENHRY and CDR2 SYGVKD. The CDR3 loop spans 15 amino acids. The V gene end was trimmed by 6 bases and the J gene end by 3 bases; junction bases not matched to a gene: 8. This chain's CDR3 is CAISAIGQGVYEQYF. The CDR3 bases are TGTGCCATCAGCGCCATAGGACAGGGGGTCTACGAGCAGTACTTC.

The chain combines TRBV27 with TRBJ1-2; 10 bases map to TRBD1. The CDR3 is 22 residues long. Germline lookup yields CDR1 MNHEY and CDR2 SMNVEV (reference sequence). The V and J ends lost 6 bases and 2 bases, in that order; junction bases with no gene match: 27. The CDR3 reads CASSRRSGTGDLRQAPNYGYTF. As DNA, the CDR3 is TGTGCCAGCAGCCGAAGGTCCGGGACAGGGGATTTGCGGCAAGCCCCCAACTATGGCTACACCTTC.

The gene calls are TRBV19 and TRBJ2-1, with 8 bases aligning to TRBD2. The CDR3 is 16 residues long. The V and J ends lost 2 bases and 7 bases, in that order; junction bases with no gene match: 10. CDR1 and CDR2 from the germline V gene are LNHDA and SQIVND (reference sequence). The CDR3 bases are TGTGCCAGTAGTATATCCCGGACTAGCCTGGGGAATGAGCAGTTCTTC. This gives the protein CASSISRTSLGNEQFF.

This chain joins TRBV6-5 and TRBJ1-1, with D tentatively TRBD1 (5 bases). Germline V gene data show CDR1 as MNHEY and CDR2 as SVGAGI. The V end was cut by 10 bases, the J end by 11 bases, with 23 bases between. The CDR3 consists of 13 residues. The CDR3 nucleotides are TGTGCCACCAAAGGCGGGACGGCGTCTTCTGCTTTCTTT. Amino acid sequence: CATKGGTASSAFF.